This TCR beta chain was identified during a study of CD8 T cells in ankylosing spondylitis. TCRdb reprocessed the 5' RACE reads with MiXCR, giving one entry per CDR3 protein. The table lists almost 250,000 distinct CDR3 sequences, 32% of them singletons. This CDR3 is built from 14 residues. Trimming pared 7 bases from V and 8 bases from J, leaving 18 bases between. Study-level points and caveats: The authors found the disease-linked clones to be CD8+ and relatively rare in peripheral blood.

Only a few counts were recorded for this clonotype. No antigen is known for it. The TCR was taken from a male donor with ankylosing spondylitis or in good health (not recorded which). Sequencing input: blood, either unsorted or a sorted T cell fraction (not recorded which). The chain has TRBV12-3 or TRBV12-4 and TRBJ2-1; D gene unclear. CDR3 sequence (DNA): TGTGCCAGCACCCACCGAAAGGGATACGATGAGCAGTTCTTC. Encoded protein: CASTHRKGYDEQFF.